This T cell receptor (beta chain) was identified during a study of T cell responses to AZD1222 COVID-19 vaccine. Overall study findings and caveats: In all cases, repertoires were sampled only after the peak T cell response.

Losses at the gene ends were 5 bases for V and 7 bases for J; bases not matched to a gene: 3. This CDR3 contains 13 residues. Comments on this clone: Its antigen is not known.

Second-dose recipients at about 4 or about 12 weeks were treated as one pooled group. The assay was immunoSEQ multiplex PCR, and TCRdb's table has in-frame clones only and misses some. Seen here are more than 75,000 clones, about nine tenths observed once, and the top ten hold about 5%. This receptor was obtained from an adult who received the AZD1222 COVID-19 vaccine. Source: peripheral blood, taken 28 days after the second AZD1222 dose. The chain is built from TRBV12-3 or TRBV12-4 and TRBJ1-2, with 11 positions matching TRBD1. The CDR3 DNA reads TGTGCCAGCAGTCCGGGACAGGGGGGTGGCTACACCTTC. It specifies CASSPGQGGGYTF.